A single sample is the source of the 30 T cell receptor beta chains below, sequenced in a study of graft-versus-host responses after intestinal transplantation (dated by TCRdb to the early 2020s). Sample time point, as interpreted from the label and publication: cells obtained before transplantation from donor or recipient. Libraries were built with the immunoSEQ multiplex PCR assay. Held by TCRdb, this immuneACCESS table contains in-frame sequences only and omits some clones. Under half of the omission traces to an unresolved V gene where checked; the cause of the rest is unknown. For this sample there are around 99,000 clones; about 93% appear just once. Jointly, the top ten make up 1.5% to 2.5% of the sample. Antigens for these TCRs are unknown. The specimen was unstimulated CD8+ T cells sorted from spleen or lymph node cells, collected before intestinal transplant. These receptors all come from a human donor who received an intestinal transplant.

The chain combines TRBV13 with TRBJ1-5; 7 positions match TRBD1. CDR3 size: 14 residues. Germline V gives CDR1 PRHDT, CDR2 FYEKMQ (reference sequence). J lost 1 base, V lost 3 bases, and 0 bases had no gene match. CDR3 DNA: TGTGCCAGCAGCTTGGGACAGAGCAATCAGCCCCAGCATTTT. This encodes CASSLGQSNQPQHF.

In nucleotides, the CDR3 is TGTGCCAGCAGCTTAGAAAGAGACTCCACAGATACGCAGTATTTT. Translated, it gives CASSLERDSTDTQYF. The chain uses TRBV7-8 and TRBJ2-3; D remains ambiguous. Germline CDR1 SGHVS, CDR2 FQNEAQ. The CDR3 extends over 15 amino acids. The germline V and J ends were trimmed by 1 base and 2 bases, with 10 bases remaining between them.

J is TRBJ1-1 and V is TRBV18; D remains ambiguous. The CDR3 contains 12 residues. The germline V gene has CDR1 KGHSH and CDR2 LQKENI. V lost 7 bases, J lost 6 bases, and 12 bases lay in between. The CDR3 sequence is CASFGISSEAFF. CDR3 sequence (DNA): TGTGCCAGCTTCGGGATCAGTTCTGAAGCTTTCTTT.

The chain combines TRBV2 with TRBJ1-6, with 7 bases matching TRBD1. V shed 10 bases and J 5 bases; nucleotides not matched to a gene: 14. CDR1 is SNHLY, CDR2 FYNNEI, per germline. CDR3 length: 16 amino acids. CDR3 DNA sequence: TGTGCCACATCTTCTCACAGGGGCGGAGATAATTCACCCCTCCACTTT. It translates to CATSSHRGGDNSPLHF.

The chain links TRBV18 to TRBJ1-3; 7 nucleotides align to TRBD1. With V trimmed by 3 bases and J by 1 base, 6 bases remained unmatched. Germline CDR1 KGHSH, CDR2 LQKENI. This CDR3 region has 16 residues. The CDR3 is CASSPHRGPSGNTIYF. The CDR3 coding sequence is TGTGCCAGCTCACCCCACAGGGGCCCATCTGGAAACACCATATATTTT.

The gene calls are TRBV10-3 and TRBJ1-1, with 7 bases that match TRBD1. This CDR3 is built from 11 residues. The ends lost 9 bases at V and 8 bases at J; junction bases unmatched: 6. CDR1 ENHRY and CDR2 SYGVKD come from the germline V gene. The CDR3 here is CAIKSQGEAFF. The CDR3 DNA reads TGTGCCATTAAGTCACAGGGGGAAGCTTTCTTT.

The chain links TRBV27 to TRBJ1-2, with a possible D match to TRBD1 (6 bases). Trimming pared 3 bases from V and 6 bases from J, leaving 14 bases between. This CDR3 is built from 14 residues. The germline V gene has CDR1 MNHEY and CDR2 SMNVEV (reference sequence). CDR3 sequence reads: CASSLPGQKNGYTF. CDR3 bases: TGTGCCAGCAGTTTGCCCGGACAGAAAAATGGCTACACCTTC.

The chain links TRBV6-1 to TRBJ1-2; D call uncertain. The CDR3 loop spans 16 amino acids. Trimming removed 2 bases from V and 0 bases from J, with 13 bases in between. Per the germline V gene, CDR1 is MNHNS and CDR2 is SASEGT. The CDR3: CASSENLYSTNYGYTF. The CDR3 DNA is TGTGCCAGCAGTGAAAACCTGTACAGCACTAACTATGGCTACACCTTC.

The chain recombines TRBV5-1 with TRBJ2-5; D may be TRBD2 (7 bases). The germline gives CDR1 SGHRS, CDR2 YFSETQ. The CDR3 covers 14 residues. Trimming shortened V by 1 base and J by 5 bases, and 12 bases separated the two germline ends. The CDR3 region has the DNA TGCGCCAGCAGCTTGCTCAGGGGAGGGGAGACCCAGTACTTC. It yields the protein CASSLLRGGETQYF.

J is TRBJ2-7 and V is TRBV7-9; D is possibly TRBD1 (5 bases). CDR1 and CDR2 from the germline V gene are SEHNR and FQNEAQ (reference sequence). With 11 bases removed from V and 3 bases from J, the gap between germline ends came to 14 bases. The CDR3 runs to 12 residues. In nucleotides, the CDR3 is TGTGCCCGATACAGGACCGACTACGAGCAGTACTTC. It specifies CARYRTDYEQYF.

The chain joins TRBV9 to TRBJ2-5; D might be TRBD1 (5 bases). The germline V gene encodes CDR1 SGDLS and CDR2 YYNGEE. The CDR3 sequence is 14 residues long. V was shortened by 0 bases and J by 4 bases, with 10 bases between the two germline ends. This chain's CDR3 is CASSVGRGTETQYF. For the CDR3, the DNA is TGTGCCAGCAGCGTAGGAAGGGGTACAGAGACCCAGTACTTC.

This sequence joins TRBV10-2 and TRBJ2-7; D perhaps matches TRBD1 (6 bases). V gave up 6 bases and J gave up 6 bases, with 12 bases separating them. CDR3 length: 12 residues. Germline values: CDR1 WSHSY, CDR2 SAAADI. CDR3 region: CASSWTDSEQYF. DNA for the CDR3: TGCGCCAGCAGCTGGACAGATTCCGAGCAGTACTTC.

The rearrangement links TRBV21-1 to TRBJ2-2; the table names TRBD1, a call not compared with the DNA. TRBV21-1 is shown as a pseudogene. The CDR3 loop spans 15 amino acids. The CDR3 sequence is CASSSPGQVPGELFF. CDR3 sequence (DNA): TGTGCCAGCAGCTCTCCGGGACAGGTCCCCGGGGAGCTGTTTTTT.

This chain links TRBV4-3 with TRBJ1-5; D gene uncertain. Germline assignment: CDR1 LGHNA and CDR2 YSLEER. V lost 0 bases and J 0 bases, leaving 9 bases between the germline ends. The CDR3 has 16 residues. The CDR3 loop is CASSQDWLNSNQPQHF. The DNA of the CDR3 is TGCGCCAGCAGCCAAGATTGGCTCAATAGCAATCAGCCCCAGCATTTT.

Regarding this clone: At one boundary the junction diverges from the germline segment, which might be a read error. The chain uses TRBV28 and TRBJ2-7; TRBD2 matches at 8 bases. The CDR3 is made up of 13 amino acids. The germline V gene encodes CDR1 MDHEN and CDR2 SYDVKM. CDR3 nucleotide sequence: TGTGCCAGCAGCCCGGTGGTCGTTAGCGGGGCCAACTTC. Amino acid sequence: CASSPVVVSGANF.

V usage is TRBV19 and J usage is TRBJ1-6, with TRBD1 matching over 7 bases. CDR3 length: 13 amino acids. J was trimmed by 9 bases and V by 3 bases; bases with no gene match: 2. In germline, CDR1 is LNHDA, CDR2 SQIVND (reference sequence). CDR3 residues: CASSIDRASPLHF. In DNA form, the CDR3 reads TGTGCCAGTAGTATTGACAGGGCTTCACCCCTCCACTTT. Combining the CDR3 with reference TRBV19 and TRBJ1-6 gives the whole variable domain DGGITQSPKYLFRKEGQNVTLSCEQNLNHDAMYWYRQDPGQGLRLIYYSQIVNDFQKGDIAEGYSVSREKKESFPLTVTSAQKNPTAFYLCASSIDRASPLHFGNGTRLTVT.

The chain links TRBV27 to TRBJ1-4, with no clear D. CDR1 is MNHEY, CDR2 SMNVEV, per germline (reference sequence). V gave up 3 bases and J gave up 0 bases, with 11 bases separating them. The CDR3 covers 16 residues. In DNA, the CDR3 is TGTGCCAGCAGTTTCGTGGCTGCTGCAACTAATGAAAAACTGTTTTTT. Translation gives CASSFVAAATNEKLFF.

The J gene is TRBJ2-1, the V gene TRBV10-2; 11 nucleotides match TRBD2. Germline assignment: CDR1 WSHSY and CDR2 SAAADI. The CDR3 length is 16 residues. V was pared by 3 bases and J by 7 bases, with 8 bases of the junction left unmatched. In nucleotides, the CDR3 is TGCGCCAGCAGTGAACTTAGCGGGGGGGCTGGAAATGAGCAGTTCTTC. It specifies CASSELSGGAGNEQFF.

The rearrangement uses TRBV4-3 and TRBJ2-7; D possibly corresponds to TRBD2 (5 bases). V lost 4 bases, J lost 2 bases, and 12 bases lay in between. Per the germline V gene, CDR1 is LGHNA and CDR2 is YSLEER. The CDR3 covers 14 residues. CDR3 sequence (DNA): TGCGCCAGCAGCCGTAGCGCAACAGCCTACGAGCAGTACTTC. This sequence encodes CASSRSATAYEQYF.

J is TRBJ2-3 and V is TRBV30; D is possibly TRBD1 (6 bases). Germline CDR1 GTSNPN, CDR2 SVGIG (reference sequence). The V and J ends lost 7 bases and 0 bases respectively, with 17 bases between them. The CDR3 consists of 15 residues. Here the CDR3 DNA reads TGTGCCTCTACACTGGACAGCACTAGCACAGATACGCAGTATTTT. The encoded protein is CASTLDSTSTDTQYF.

The CDR3 bases are TGTGCCAGCAGTAACCCCCACCGGGTCGAAGAGAACACTGAAGCTTTCTTT. Translating gives CASSNPHRVEENTEAFF. The chain is built from TRBV28 and TRBJ1-1; D gene unclear. Germline V gives CDR1 MDHEN, CDR2 SYDVKM. V gave up 5 bases and J gave up 1 base, with 20 bases separating them. The CDR3 sequence is 17 residues long.

This chain links TRBV5-1 with TRBJ2-3; possible D gene TRBD2, 6 bases. The CDR3 loop spans 15 amino acids. V was clipped by 4 bases and J by 2 bases, with 14 bases between them. Germline CDR1 reads SGHRS; CDR2 reads YFSETQ. The CDR3 protein is CASSERDFSTDTQYF. CDR3 in DNA: TGCGCCAGCAGCGAAAGGGACTTTTCCACAGATACGCAGTATTTT.

The V and J genes are TRBV27 and TRBJ1-5; D uncertain. The CDR3 totals 16 residues. The germline V gene has CDR1 MNHEY and CDR2 SMNVEV (reference sequence). With 4 bases removed from V and 0 bases from J, the gap between germline ends came to 13 bases. The CDR3 sequence: CASSSKTDYSNQPQHF. The CDR3 DNA sequence: TGTGCCAGCAGTTCCAAGACTGATTATAGCAATCAGCCCCAGCATTTT.

This clone was seen once. The rearrangement links TRBV27 to TRBJ1-5; tentatively, D is TRBD1 (5 bases). Trimming removed 4 bases at V and 1 base at J, with 8 bases between. CDR3 length: 14 residues. CDR1 is MNHEY, CDR2 SMNVEV, per germline (reference sequence). The DNA of the CDR3 is TGTGCCAGCAGTTCAGGGTGGAGCAATCAGCCCCAGCATTTT. Its protein is CASSSGWSNQPQHF.

The genes are TRBV7-8 and TRBJ1-4; 10 bases agree with TRBD1. This CDR3 region has 18 residues. V shed 2 bases and J 0 bases; nucleotides not matched to a gene: 6. Looked up from germline, CDR1 is SGHVS and CDR2 is FQNEAQ. In nucleotides, the CDR3 is TGTGCCAGCAGCTTAAGGACAGGGGGGTATGCAACTAATGAAAAACTGTTTTTT. This codes for CASSLRTGGYATNEKLFF.

The rearrangement uses TRBV6-5 and TRBJ2-3, with 10 bases that match TRBD2. The V and J ends lost 8 bases and 5 bases, in that order; junction bases with no gene match: 7. This CDR3 has 14 residues. Germline values: CDR1 MNHEY, CDR2 SVGAGI. For the CDR3, the DNA is TGTGCCAGCTCCAGCGGGGGGGCCATAGATACGCAGTATTTT. This sequence encodes CASSSGGAIDTQYF.

As DNA, the CDR3 is TGTGCCAGCAGCTTAGAGGCGGCCCACGGCTACACCTTC. Translated: CASSLEAAHGYTF. The rearrangement links TRBV13 to TRBJ1-2; no clear D. Germline CDR1 reads PRHDT; CDR2 reads FYEKMQ (reference sequence). V lost 1 base and J 8 bases, leaving 11 bases between the germline ends. CDR3 length: 13 residues.

In DNA form, the CDR3 reads TGCAGCGTCCTTGACAGGGCTGACGAGCAGTACTTC. Translating it yields CSVLDRADEQYF. The V call is TRBV29-1, the J call TRBJ2-7; TRBD1 matches 7 bases. V lost 6 bases to trimming and J lost 5 bases; unmatched junction nucleotides: 7. The CDR3 covers 12 residues. The germline V gene encodes CDR1 SQVTM and CDR2 ANQGSEA.

The chain joins TRBV7-9 to TRBJ1-1; 9 nucleotides align to TRBD1. The CDR3 is 14 amino acids. Per germline, CDR1 SEHNR and CDR2 FQNEAQ (reference sequence). With V trimmed by 7 bases and J by 4 bases, 7 bases remained unmatched. The CDR3 sequence is CASNRQTGGTEAFF. As DNA, the CDR3 is TGTGCCAGCAACCGTCAGACAGGGGGCACTGAAGCTTTCTTT.

The chain combines TRBV4-3 with TRBJ1-4, with D perhaps TRBD1 (5 bases). Germline CDR1 reads LGHNA; CDR2 reads YSLEER. Trimming took off 0 bases at V and 5 bases at J, with 10 bases between the two ends. This CDR3 region has 15 residues. CDR3 coding DNA: TGCGCCAGCAGCCAAGACGACAGTATAAATGAAAAACTGTTTTTT. Its protein is CASSQDDSINEKLFF.